A single sample gave rise to the 29 T cell receptor beta chains below, sequenced in a study of T-cell memory formation after mild COVID-19. TCRdb recomputed calls from the 5' RACE reads with MiXCR, one row per CDR3 protein. The data hold more than 250,000 distinct CDR3 sequences, with roughly 16% observed a single time. The sequencing input was PBMCs or a T cell subset sorted from them (not recorded which). Every receptor here comes from a man younger than 35 who had mild COVID-19 (a few samples of this study predate the infection). Cell type and time point are not known.

The J gene is TRBJ2-5, the V gene TRBV6-5; no clear D gene. The V gene's germline CDR1 is MNHEY and CDR2 SVGAGI. V gave up 0 bases and J gave up 5 bases, with 16 bases separating them. The CDR3 has 16 amino acids. The DNA of the CDR3 is TGTGCCAGCAGTTACTCTTTCTCGCTTGGCGGCGAGACCCAGTACTTC. It codes for CASSYSFSLGGETQYF.

This chain's CDR3 is CASRTSSSGNTIYF. The DNA of the CDR3 is TGTGCCAGCAGGACGTCCTCATCTGGAAACACCATATATTTT. V and J are TRBV28 and TRBJ1-3; D ambiguous. Looked up from germline, CDR1 is MDHEN and CDR2 is SYDVKM. V was pared by 6 bases and J by 1 base, with 10 bases between. The CDR3 extends over 14 amino acids.

The rearrangement links TRBV6-2 or TRBV6-3 to TRBJ2-7; D perhaps matches TRBD1 (5 bases). Germline V gene data show CDR1 as MNHEY and CDR2 as SVGEGT. Deletions cut 2 bases from V and 2 bases from J, with 16 bases between. This CDR3 comprises 16 residues. Here the CDR3 DNA reads TGTGCCAGCAGTTACCCCCTTGTGGGGCTACCCTACGAGCAGTACTTC. Its protein product is CASSYPLVGLPYEQYF.

The chain uses TRBV4-3 and TRBJ1-1; 8 bases align to TRBD1. The germline gives CDR1 LGHNA, CDR2 YSLEER. The CDR3 covers 16 residues. J lost 4 bases, V lost 3 bases, and 10 bases had no gene match. The CDR3 here is CASSQGDRSLFTEAFF. The DNA for the CDR3 is TGCGCCAGCAGCCAGGGGGACAGGTCCCTTTTCACTGAAGCTTTCTTT.

The rearrangement links TRBV7-9 to TRBJ2-7; the match to TRBD1 covers 8 bases. V shed 5 bases and J 4 bases; nucleotides not matched to a gene: 10. Germline V gives CDR1 SEHNR, CDR2 FQNEAQ (reference sequence). This CDR3 region has 15 residues. DNA of the CDR3: TGTGCCAGCAGCCCTACTGACAGGGGTCCTTACGAGCAGTACTTC. Translating it yields CASSPTDRGPYEQYF.

The chain joins TRBV4-3 to TRBJ1-5; 7 bases match TRBD1. The germline CDR1 and CDR2 sequences are LGHNA and YSLEER. Germline trimming cut 0 bases from V and 7 bases from J; bases unmatched to any gene: 6. CDR3 length equals 15 residues. CDR3 DNA sequence: TGCGCCAGCAGCCAAGATGGGGACAGCCGACAGCCCCAGCATTTT. Translating gives CASSQDGDSRQPQHF.

This clonotype was seen only a few times. This chain connects TRBV2 to TRBJ2-3, with D possibly TRBD1 on 6 matching bases. The V end lost 8 bases, the J end lost 3 bases, and 12 bases lay between the germline ends. The germline V gene has CDR1 SNHLY and CDR2 FYNNEI. The CDR3 totals 13 residues. The CDR3 sequence: CASLPDSTDTQYF. DNA for the CDR3: TGTGCCAGCCTCCCGGACAGTACAGATACGCAGTATTTT.

The gene calls are TRBV20-1 and TRBJ1-5, with D possibly TRBD1 on 5 matching bases. The CDR3 is 14 amino acids. V lost 2 bases, J lost 4 bases, and 12 bases lay in between. Germline values: CDR1 DFQATT, CDR2 SNEGSKA (reference sequence). CDR3 DNA sequence: TGCAGTGCTAGAAGGCGGGACCCTAATCAGCCCCAGCATTTT. Protein sequence: CSARRRDPNQPQHF.

This clonotype was observed a handful of times. This sequence joins TRBV6-2 or TRBV6-3 and TRBJ2-5; either TRBD1 or TRBD2 may supply D (7 bases each). CDR1 MNHEY and CDR2 SVGEGT come from the germline V gene. The CDR3 is 17 residues long. With 0 bases removed from V and 5 bases from J, the gap between germline ends came to 19 bases. The CDR3 loop reads CASSYSPWEGAGETQYF. As DNA, the CDR3 is TGTGCCAGCAGTTACTCCCCTTGGGAGGGGGCAGGGGAGACCCAGTACTTC.

This chain uses TRBV10-3 with TRBJ1-5, with 7 bases aligning to TRBD1. The CDR3 is made up of 15 amino acids. J lost 4 bases, V lost 2 bases, and 5 bases had no gene match. Germline CDR1 and CDR2: ENHRY and SYGVKD. The CDR3 spells CAISEAGTANQPQHF. The CDR3 DNA reads as TGTGCCATCAGTGAGGCCGGGACAGCTAATCAGCCCCAGCATTTT.

This clonotype was counted ten times or more. V gene TRBV5-1 combines with J gene TRBJ1-1, with D unclear. With 0 bases removed from V and 7 bases from J, the gap between germline ends came to 4 bases. Per germline, CDR1 SGHRS and CDR2 YFSETQ. The CDR3 runs to 11 residues. The CDR3 loop is CASSLAGEAFF. The CDR3 nucleotides read TGCGCCAGCAGCTTGGCCGGTGAAGCTTTCTTT.

This clonotype has a count of ten or more. The rearrangement uses TRBV4-3 and TRBJ2-1, with a possible D match to TRBD2 (6 bases). Trimming cost V 4 bases and J 9 bases, with 16 bases left between them. Germline V gives CDR1 LGHNA, CDR2 YSLEER. CDR3 length: 14 amino acids. The CDR3 nucleotides read TGCGCCAGCAGCCGGGACGGGGGAGGTATTGAGCAGTTCTTC. Its protein product is CASSRDGGGIEQFF.

This chain connects TRBV5-1 to TRBJ1-4, with unresolved D. The V gene lost 0 bases and the J gene lost 7 bases, with 13 bases spanning the gap. Per germline, CDR1 SGHRS and CDR2 YFSETQ. The CDR3 sequence is 15 residues long. The CDR3 region is CASSLDPGRGEKLFF. CDR3 DNA: TGCGCCAGCAGCTTGGACCCAGGCCGGGGTGAAAAACTGTTTTTT.

This clonotype came up a few times. J is TRBJ1-1 and V is TRBV6-5; D ambiguous. The ends were cut back, 6 bases at V and 1 base at J, with 15 bases in the middle. The CDR3 runs to 15 residues. Germline CDR1 is MNHEY and CDR2 is SVGAGI. The CDR3 sequence: CASSRRSVGNTEAFF. CDR3 sequence (DNA): TGTGCCAGCAGCCGACGAAGCGTCGGGAACACTGAAGCTTTCTTT.

This clonotype appeared many times. The chain recombines TRBV2 with TRBJ2-4, with D perhaps TRBD2 (6 bases). With 3 bases removed from V and 8 bases from J, the gap between germline ends came to 8 bases. CDR3 length: 12 residues. Germline lookup yields CDR1 SNHLY and CDR2 FYNNEI. CDR3 sequence: CASSEGGYIQYF. The CDR3 nucleotides are TGTGCCAGCAGTGAGGGAGGCTACATTCAGTACTTC.

The V and J genes are TRBV5-1 and TRBJ1-5; a weak D match, TRBD1 (5 bases). The germline gives CDR1 SGHRS, CDR2 YFSETQ. This CDR3 is built from 15 residues. The ends were cut back, 4 bases at V and 7 bases at J, with 18 bases in the middle. CDR3 sequence: CASSRQGDPGQPQHF. CDR3 nucleotide sequence: TGCGCCAGCAGCCGGCAGGGAGATCCTGGGCAGCCCCAGCATTTT.

The sample holds a few counts of this clonotype. The chain joins TRBV7-2 to TRBJ1-5; possible D gene TRBD1, 6 bases. Germline-derived CDR1 and CDR2 are SGHTA and FQGNSA. V was shortened by 5 bases and J by 4 bases, with 15 bases between the two germline ends. The CDR3 has 15 residues. The CDR3 here is CASSPWAQGNQPQHF. The CDR3 DNA follows: TGTGCCAGCAGCCCCTGGGCCCAGGGGAATCAGCCCCAGCATTTT.

This clonotype has at least ten counts. This chain links TRBV29-1 with TRBJ2-5; TRBD1 aligns across 7 bases. CDR1 is SQVTM, CDR2 ANQGSEA, per germline. With 7 bases clipped from V and 2 bases from J, the junction kept 4 bases outside the gene matches. The CDR3 is 12 residues long. The CDR3 DNA follows: TGCAGCGAGCAACAGGGGCAAGAGACCCAGTACTTC. Amino acids: CSEQQGQETQYF. The entire variable domain, with the rest obtained from reference TRBV29-1 and TRBJ2-5, is as follows: SAVISQKPSRDICQRGTSLTIQCQVDSQVTMMFWYRQQPGQSLTLIATANQGSEATYESGFVIDKFPISRPNLTFSTLTVSNMSPEDSSIYLCSEQQGQETQYFGPGTRLLVL.

This clonotype came up many times. V usage is TRBV20-1 and J usage is TRBJ2-3; 12 positions agree with TRBD2. The V segment lost 1 base and the J segment 5 bases; nucleotides outside the gene matches: 13. Germline V gene lookup returns CDR1 DFQATT and CDR2 SNEGSKA (reference sequence). The CDR3 is 18 amino acids. In DNA form, the CDR3 reads TGCAGTGCTAGAGGACTAGCGGGGGAGCCGCGAGTGAGAGATACGCAGTATTTT. It encodes CSARGLAGEPRVRDTQYF.

The genes are TRBV5-5 and TRBJ2-7, with 7 bases fitting TRBD1. This CDR3 has 14 residues. V lost 0 bases, J lost 3 bases, and 3 bases stayed unmatched. Germline CDR1 and CDR2: SGHKS and YYEKEE (reference sequence). The chain's CDR3 is CASSLATGNYEQYF. DNA of the CDR3: TGTGCCAGCAGCTTGGCGACAGGGAACTACGAGCAGTACTTC.

The genes are TRBV7-2 and TRBJ2-3; the match to TRBD1 covers 7 bases. The CDR3 covers 15 residues. Trimming at V came to 5 bases and at J to 2 bases, leaving 7 bases not matched to a gene. Germline lookup yields CDR1 SGHTA and CDR2 FQGNSA. The CDR3 sequence: CASSTRTGPTDTQYF. The CDR3 nucleotides are TGTGCCAGCAGCACTAGGACAGGACCCACAGATACGCAGTATTTT.

This clonotype was observed many times. This chain joins TRBV4-2 and TRBJ2-3; D not resolved. This CDR3 has 11 residues. Germline lookup yields CDR1 LGHNA and CDR2 YNFKEQ. Deletions cut 3 bases from V and 4 bases from J, with 2 bases between. This CDR3 reads CASSHSDTQYF. CDR3 DNA: TGTGCCAGCAGCCACTCAGATACGCAGTATTTT.

This clonotype was counted only a few times. The chain employs TRBV7-6 and TRBJ2-1; 11 bases are shared with TRBD2. After removal of 10 bases from V and 4 bases from J, the junction contained 6 bases not matched to a gene. Germline-derived CDR1 and CDR2 are SGHVS and FNYEAQ. CDR3 size: 14 residues. CDR3 sequence reads: CATSLAGGYNEQFF. CDR3 nucleotides: TGTGCCACCTCTCTAGCGGGGGGTTACAATGAGCAGTTCTTC.

The rearrangement links TRBV18 to TRBJ2-5; 7 nucleotides agree with TRBD1. The CDR3 sequence is 14 residues long. J was trimmed by 1 base and V by 1 base; bases with no gene match: 0. The germline V gene encodes CDR1 KGHSH and CDR2 LQKENI. This CDR3 is CASSPRDSQETQYF. The CDR3 coding sequence is TGTGCCAGCTCACCACGGGACAGCCAAGAGACCCAGTACTTC.

The rearrangement joins TRBV5-1 to TRBJ1-4, with D maybe TRBD1 (6 bases). The CDR3 consists of 15 residues. Germline lookup yields CDR1 SGHRS and CDR2 YFSETQ. The germline V and J ends were trimmed by 2 bases and 6 bases, with 14 bases remaining between them. CDR3 loop: CASSFGGGYDEKLFF. The CDR3 DNA reads as TGCGCCAGCAGCTTCGGAGGGGGGTATGATGAAAAACTGTTTTTT. Variable domain in full (rest from reference TRBV5-1 and TRBJ1-4): KAGVTQTPRYLIKTRGQQVTLSCSPISGHRSVSWYQQTPGQGLQFLFEYFSETQRNKGNFPGRFSGRQFSNSRSEMNVSTLELGDSALYLCASSFGGGYDEKLFFGSGTQLSVL.

This clonotype has more than one count but fewer than ten. The rearrangement links TRBV5-5 to TRBJ1-1; D perhaps matches TRBD1 (5 bases). CDR3 size: 13 residues. Looked up from germline, CDR1 is SGHKS and CDR2 is YYEKEE (reference sequence). V was clipped by 0 bases and J by 10 bases, with 13 bases between them. The CDR3 sequence: CASSLAVGVGAFF. CDR3 coding DNA: TGTGCCAGCAGCTTGGCCGTGGGGGTCGGAGCTTTCTTT.

This clonotype was seen a handful of times. The CDR3 loop is CASNLAGVINEQFF. DNA of the CDR3: TGTGCCAGCAACCTAGCGGGGGTGATCAATGAGCAGTTCTTC. V and J are TRBV12-3 or TRBV12-4 and TRBJ2-1, with 10 bases fitting TRBD2. The CDR3 length is 14 residues. After removal of 7 bases from V and 6 bases from J, the junction contained 6 bases not matched to a gene.

In this sample, this clonotype turned up a few times. The chain joins TRBV7-8 to TRBJ2-1; tentative D call: TRBD2 (5 bases). Trimming shortened V by 4 bases and J by 7 bases, and 11 bases separated the two germline ends. Germline V lookup: CDR1 SGHVS, CDR2 FQNEAQ. The CDR3 consists of 13 residues. The CDR3 loop is CASSSSLGNEQFF. The CDR3 DNA sequence: TGTGCCAGCAGCTCTAGCCTGGGTAATGAGCAGTTCTTC.

J is TRBJ2-5 and V is TRBV11-2; maybe TRBD2 (5 bases). Germline CDR1 SGHAT, CDR2 FQNNGV. V was trimmed by 1 base and J by 1 base, leaving 10 bases between them. This CDR3 has 15 amino acids. Here the CDR3 reads CASSLVASLQETQYF. In DNA form, the CDR3 reads TGTGCCAGCAGCTTAGTAGCTAGCCTCCAAGAGACCCAGTACTTC.